The 18 T cell receptor beta chains below all came from one sample that was sequenced in a study of T cells in Graves' hyperthyroidism and ophthalmopathy. RNA transcripts yielded amplified TCR beta CDR3 regions. The HTBI primer set served for first-round RT-PCR of the TCR CDR3. TCRdb fed the multiplex PCR reads into MiXCR, producing one record per CDR3 protein. Among about 610,000 distinct CDR3 sequences listed, about 43% were seen once. Sample: peripheral blood or thyroid tissue (not recorded which). The receptor set was obtained from a woman aged 18 to 35 with Graves' hyperthyroidism.

This clonotype was seen ten or more times. The chain employs TRBV6-5 and TRBJ1-2, with 10 bases that match TRBD1. Germline V gene lookup returns CDR1 MNHEY and CDR2 SVGAGI. CDR3 length: 14 amino acids. V dropped 5 bases and J dropped 7; count of bases not matched to a gene: 7. CDR3 nucleotide sequence: TGTGCCAGCAGTATAAGGGACAGGGGTTTTGGCTACACCTTC. Its protein is CASSIRDRGFGYTF.

This chain joins TRBV29-1 and TRBJ1-2; possible D gene TRBD1, 6 bases. This CDR3 comprises 13 residues. Trimming shortened V by 8 bases and J by 6 bases, and 19 bases separated the two germline ends. The germline CDR1 and CDR2 sequences are SQVTM and ANQGSEA. The CDR3 is CSSSGVTYNGYTF. CDR3 coding DNA: TGCAGCAGTTCAGGGGTTACCTATAATGGCTACACCTTC.

This clonotype has at least ten counts. The chain joins TRBV2 to TRBJ1-2; D is undetermined. Trimming removed 3 bases at V and 6 bases at J, with 8 bases between. Germline CDR1 reads SNHLY; CDR2 reads FYNNEI. CDR3 length: 12 residues. This CDR3 is CASSEAGNGYTF. The CDR3 nucleotides are TGTGCCAGCAGTGAGGCGGGAAATGGCTACACCTTC.

This clonotype was recorded many times. The chain uses TRBV7-2 and TRBJ2-7, with 14 bases aligning to TRBD2. With 5 bases clipped from V and 4 bases from J, the junction kept 13 bases outside the gene matches. Germline CDR1 and CDR2: SGHTA and FQGNSA. The CDR3 has 18 residues. DNA for the CDR3: TGTGCCAGCAGCCCCCCCGTGGGGACTAGCGGGAGCGGATACGAGCAGTACTTC. Protein product: CASSPPVGTSGSGYEQYF.

V gene TRBV20-1 combines with J gene TRBJ2-7; 7 bases agree with TRBD1. CDR3 length: 13 residues. Germline values: CDR1 DFQATT, CDR2 SNEGSKA (reference sequence). The chain's CDR3 is CQFLAGGAYEQYF. CDR3 coding DNA: TGCCAGTTCCTGGCAGGGGGTGCCTACGAGCAGTACTTC.

The sample holds a few counts of this clonotype. The rearrangement links TRBV3-1 to TRBJ2-5, with 10 bases lining up with TRBD2. Germline V gene sequence: CDR1 LGHDT, CDR2 YNNKEL (reference sequence). The CDR3 totals 15 residues. After removal of 4 bases from V and 5 bases from J, the junction contained 7 bases not matched to a gene. This CDR3 is CASSPMLAGAETQYF. The CDR3 DNA reads as TGTGCCAGCAGCCCAATGCTAGCGGGAGCGGAGACCCAGTACTTC.

This clonotype has at least ten counts. The chain uses TRBV5-1 and TRBJ1-4; 7 bases agree with TRBD1. The CDR3 totals 14 residues. After removal of 3 bases from V and 3 bases from J, the junction contained 2 bases not matched to a gene. Germline loops: CDR1 SGHRS, CDR2 YFSETQ. CDR3 in DNA: TGCGCCAGCAGCTCGGGGACAGCTAATGAAAAACTGTTTTTT. Protein: CASSSGTANEKLFF.

This clonotype was seen many times. CDR3 sequence: CASSEGELASYEQYF. As DNA, the CDR3 is TGTGCCAGCAGTGAAGGGGAACTAGCGTCATACGAGCAGTACTTC. The V and J genes are TRBV2 and TRBJ2-7, with 7 bases lining up with TRBD2. Trimming took 1 base from V and 4 from J; bases not matched to a gene: 7. There are 15 residues in the CDR3. Germline CDR1 is SNHLY and CDR2 is FYNNEI.

The chain employs TRBV29-1 and TRBJ2-2, with 7 bases aligning to TRBD1. Trimming cost V 8 bases and J 0 bases; bases outside gene matches: 3. Germline-derived CDR1 and CDR2 are SQVTM and ANQGSEA. The CDR3 is 13 residues long. CDR3 nucleotides: TGCAGCCCTGACAGGGCGAACACCGGGGAGCTGTTTTTT. Protein product: CSPDRANTGELFF.

This clonotype showed up many times. The rearrangement joins TRBV20-1 to TRBJ2-2; 8 bases are a match to TRBD2. Germline V lookup: CDR1 DFQATT, CDR2 SNEGSKA (reference sequence). The CDR3 is 15 residues long. Trimming cost V 2 bases and J 4 bases; bases outside gene matches: 6. This CDR3 reads CSARLSGRTTGELFF. In nucleotides, the CDR3 is TGCAGTGCTAGACTAAGCGGGAGAACCACCGGGGAGCTGTTTTTT.

The rearrangement uses TRBV11-1 and TRBJ2-7, with TRBD1 matching over 9 bases. V shed 5 bases and J 2 bases; nucleotides not matched to a gene: 16. The CDR3 length is 18 residues. Germline V gives CDR1 SGHAT, CDR2 FQDESV (reference sequence). The CDR3 spells CASSPNSVVRQGAYEQYF. DNA of the CDR3: TGTGCCAGCAGCCCTAACAGCGTTGTAAGACAGGGGGCCTACGAGCAGTACTTC. The variable domain in full, completed from reference TRBV11-1 and TRBJ2-7, reads EAEVAQSPRYKITEKSQAVAFWCDPISGHATLYWYRQILGQGPELLVQFQDESVVDDSQLPKDRFSAERLKGVDSTLKIQPAELGDSAMYLCASSPNSVVRQGAYEQYFGPGTRLTVT.

V and J are TRBV20-1 and TRBJ2-2; TRBD2 agrees at 12 bases. V shed 1 base, J shed 11 bases, and the junction held 8 bases outside the gene matches. CDR3 length: 15 amino acids. The V gene's germline CDR1 is DFQATT and CDR2 SNEGSKA (reference sequence). CDR3 protein: CSARASGRAPNELFF. For the CDR3, the DNA is TGCAGTGCTAGAGCTAGCGGGAGGGCCCCAAATGAGCTGTTTTTT.

The chain carries TRBV5-1 and TRBJ2-1; D tentatively reads TRBD1 or TRBD2 (5 bases each). Germline assignment: CDR1 SGHRS and CDR2 YFSETQ. Trimming took off 3 bases at V and 9 bases at J, with 16 bases between the two ends. CDR3 length equals 14 residues. The CDR3 DNA reads as TGCGCCAGCAGCTCCGGGACGCAGCGGAGTGAGCAGTTCTTC. Translating it yields CASSSGTQRSEQFF.

The chain employs TRBV29-1 and TRBJ2-7; perhaps D is TRBD1 or TRBD2 (5 bases each). Germline V gene lookup returns CDR1 SQVTM and CDR2 ANQGSEA. The CDR3 runs to 12 residues. The CDR3 bases are TGCAGTGAGAGGGGTAGTATCTACGAGCAGTACTTC. Protein sequence: CSERGSIYEQYF.

This clonotype was recorded at least ten times. This chain uses TRBV7-9 with TRBJ1-5; 7 bases map to TRBD1. The junction had 6 bases not matched to a gene; V was cut back by 5 bases and J by 5 bases. Germline CDR1 SEHNR, CDR2 FQNEAQ (reference sequence). The CDR3 length is 14 residues. DNA of the CDR3: TGTGCCAGCAGCCCCCAGGGGGAGGATCAGCCCCAGCATTTT. Translation: CASSPQGEDQPQHF.

J is TRBJ2-5 and V is TRBV6-5, with a tentative D call TRBD2 (6 bases). Germline CDR1 is MNHEY and CDR2 is SVGAGI. V was trimmed by 6 bases and J by 7 bases, leaving 6 bases between them. CDR3 length: 10 residues. The CDR3 nucleotides are TGTGCCAGCAGGCGGGGGACCCAGTACTTC. Its protein product is CASRRGTQYF.

This clonotype occurred many times. The chain has TRBV10-3 and TRBJ2-7, with D possibly being TRBD1 (6 bases). This CDR3 is 16 amino acids long. Deletions cut 1 base from V and 0 bases from J, with 13 bases between. The germline V gene has CDR1 ENHRY and CDR2 SYGVKD. In DNA, the CDR3 is TGTGCCATCAGTGAGTGGAGACAGGCACCCTCCTACGAGCAGTACTTC. As protein: CAISEWRQAPSYEQYF.

With respect to this clonotype: Because it lacks the conserved phenylalanine or tryptophan at the end, this CDR3 is likely a read error. The J gene is TRBJ1-1, the V gene TRBV6-6; D is unclear. V was pared by 4 bases and J by 4 bases, with 7 bases between. This CDR3 is 12 amino acids long. Germline V gives CDR1 MNHNY, CDR2 SVGAGI (reference sequence). CDR3 DNA sequence: TGTGCCAGCAGTTTCGGACCCACTGAAGCTTTCCTT. Residues: CASSFGPTEAFL.